These 16 T cell receptor beta chains were all obtained from the same sample, sequenced in a study of blood T cells in healthy people across ages. The second PCR ran roughly 6 to 12 cycles with a sample-barcoded 5' primer and J-beta primers. TCRdb itself ran the 5' RACE reads through MiXCR, one entry per CDR3 protein. The sample includes 1.5 million to 2 million distinct CDR3 sequences, 28% seen only once; the top ten take 7.7%. The source material was blood. The receptors were sampled from a woman between 25 and 40 years old in good health.

This clonotype was seen a few times. The rearrangement uses TRBV3-1 and TRBJ1-1; D call uncertain. Between the trimmed V and J ends, which lost 4 bases and 11 bases, there was a span of 17 bases. The germline V gene has CDR1 LGHDT and CDR2 YNNKEL (reference sequence). This CDR3 contains 13 residues. The CDR3 here is CASSPSREGRAFF. In nucleotides, the CDR3 is TGTGCCAGCAGCCCCTCGAGGGAAGGGCGTGCTTTCTTT.

Comments on this clonotype: The junction departs from germline at one end; a sequencing error may be responsible. V usage is TRBV7-9 and J usage is TRBJ1-2; D possibly corresponds to TRBD1 (5 bases). CDR1 is SEHNR, CDR2 FQNEAQ, per germline (reference sequence). The CDR3 has 12 amino acids. CDR3: CANSRDSYGYTF. CDR3 coding DNA: TGTGCCAACAGCCGCGACAGCTATGGCTACACCTTC.

The CDR3 region is CASRPPDRVHEQYF. CDR3 sequence (DNA): TGTGCCAGCAGGCCCCCCGACAGGGTTCACGAGCAGTACTTC. The chain links TRBV6-6 to TRBJ2-4, with 7 nucleotides matching TRBD1. The J call may be in error: the DNA end matches TRBJ2-7 better. The CDR3 is made up of 14 amino acids. CDR1 and CDR2 from the germline V gene are MNHNY and SVGAGI (reference sequence).

This chain uses TRBV6-1 with TRBJ1-1; no firm D call. V was cut by 6 bases and J by 0 bases, with 8 bases left in between. CDR1 and CDR2 from the germline V gene are MNHNS and SASEGT. This CDR3 region has 13 residues. The CDR3: CASSLHMNTEAFF. In DNA, the CDR3 is TGTGCCAGCAGCCTACACATGAACACTGAAGCTTTCTTT.

Turning to this clonotype: A much larger clone sits a single nucleotide away, making a read error possible. The CDR3 here is CSATDLAGAVSWYF. CDR3 in DNA: TGCAGTGCTACGGACCTAGCGGGGGCGGTGAGTTGGTACTTC. V gene TRBV20-1 combines with J gene TRBJ2-4; 10 bases are shared with TRBD2. The germline gives CDR1 DFQATT, CDR2 SNEGSKA (reference sequence). Trimming at V came to 4 bases and at J to 15 bases, leaving 15 bases not matched to a gene. The CDR3 extends over 14 amino acids.

The rearrangement joins TRBV12-3 or TRBV12-4 to TRBJ2-3; 11 bases are shared with TRBD2. V lost 7 bases and J lost 5; bases outside the gene matches: 5. The CDR3 sequence is 14 residues long. The CDR3 is CASMVAGGQDTQYF. The CDR3 DNA is TGTGCCAGCATGGTAGCGGGGGGGCAAGATACGCAGTATTTT.

This clonotype was observed a handful of times. The chain is built from TRBV28 and TRBJ1-6; D gene unclear. CDR3 length: 14 residues. The V end was cut by 5 bases, the J end by 8 bases, with 13 bases between. Germline lookup yields CDR1 MDHEN and CDR2 SYDVKM. The CDR3 sequence is CASSARSGHSPLHF. The CDR3 DNA follows: TGTGCCAGCAGTGCCCGGAGTGGCCATTCACCCCTCCACTTT. Looking up the rest from reference TRBV28 and TRBJ1-6 gives the full variable domain: DVKVTQSSRYLVKRTGEKVFLECVQDMDHENMFWYRQDPGLGLRLIYFSYDVKMKEKGDIPEGYSVSREKKERFSLILESASTNQTSMYLCASSARSGHSPLHFGNGTRLTVT.

In this sample, this clonotype turned up a few times. The chain recombines TRBV7-2 with TRBJ2-5, with 7 bases matching TRBD2. The germline gives CDR1 SGHTA, CDR2 FQGNSA. V dropped 3 bases and J dropped 1; count of bases not matched to a gene: 2. This CDR3 contains 14 residues. CDR3 nucleotides: TGTGCCAGCAGCTTTCTAGCGGCCCAAGAGACCCAGTACTTC. Its translation: CASSFLAAQETQYF.

At least ten counts were recorded for this clonotype. This may be a read error: a much more frequent sequence differs by one nucleotide. The rearrangement uses TRBV7-2 and TRBJ2-3, with D hard to call. The V end was cut by 3 bases, the J end by 1 base, with 5 bases between. From germline, CDR1 is SGHTA and CDR2 FQGNSA. CDR3 size: 13 residues. The CDR3 protein is CASSFDGTDTQYF. CDR3 DNA: TGTGCCAGCAGCTTCGACGGCACAGATACGCAGTATTTT.

A single count supports this clonotype. This may be a read error: a much more frequent sequence differs by one nucleotide. The chain has TRBV5-1 and TRBJ2-1; 7 nucleotides agree with TRBD2. The CDR3 is 13 residues long. CDR1 is SGHRS and CDR2 is YFSETQ in the germline V gene. CDR3 protein: CTSSLWGGNEQFF. The CDR3 nucleotides are TGCACCAGCAGCCTGTGGGGGGGGAATGAGCAGTTCTTC. Full variable domain (rest looked up from reference TRBV5-1 and TRBJ2-1): KAGVTQTPRYLIKTRGQQVTLSCSPISGHRSVSWYQQTPGQGLQFLFEYFSETQRNKGNFPGRFSGRQFSNSRSEMNVSTLELGDSALYLCTSSLWGGNEQFFGPGTRLTVL.

The V and J genes are TRBV5-1 and TRBJ2-2; no reliable D call. In germline, CDR1 is SGHRS, CDR2 YFSETQ. The CDR3 totals 12 residues. V gave up 3 bases and J gave up 8 bases, with 8 bases separating them. The CDR3 DNA follows: TGCGCCAGCAGCTGGTCGCCAGGGGAGCTGTTTTTT. Translated: CASSWSPGELFF.

The V and J genes are TRBV7-2 and TRBJ2-7; 11 bases are shared with TRBD2. Germline V lookup: CDR1 SGHTA, CDR2 FQGNSA. Trimming removed 2 bases from V and 7 bases from J; junction bases left unmatched: 4. The CDR3 is made up of 14 amino acids. This CDR3 reads CASSLKTSGGEQYF. The CDR3 coding sequence is TGTGCCAGCAGCTTAAAAACTAGCGGGGGAGAGCAGTACTTC.

The J gene is TRBJ1-2, the V gene TRBV20-1; D uncertain. Germline V gene lookup returns CDR1 DFQATT and CDR2 SNEGSKA (reference sequence). V was clipped by 0 bases and J by 5 bases, with 16 bases between them. The CDR3 covers 15 residues. CDR3 in amino acids: CSARDQRDIGYGYTF. CDR3 DNA sequence: TGCAGTGCTAGAGATCAGAGAGATATAGGTTATGGCTACACCTTC.

In its sample, this clonotype was seen many times. The chain is built from TRBV5-1 and TRBJ1-4; D not resolved. CDR1 and CDR2 from the germline V gene are SGHRS and YFSETQ. V lost 7 bases and J 0 bases, leaving 22 bases between the germline ends. This CDR3 has 18 amino acids. CDR3 sequence reads: CASSLGPARLSTNEKLFF. In nucleotides, the CDR3 is TGCGCCAGCTCCCTTGGTCCTGCCCGACTCTCAACTAATGAAAAACTGTTTTTT.

This clonotype was picked up many times. The J gene is TRBJ2-3, the V gene TRBV12-3 or TRBV12-4; no firm D call. This CDR3 is 15 amino acids long. Trimming pared 5 bases from V and 2 bases from J, leaving 14 bases between. CDR3 residues: CASSHLDRSTDTQYF. The DNA for the CDR3 is TGTGCCAGCAGTCATTTGGACCGCTCCACAGATACGCAGTATTTT.

This clonotype turned up a few times. This CDR3 is CASSQDQVSRVGETQYF. The CDR3 DNA sequence: TGCGCCAGCAGCCAAGATCAGGTATCCCGGGTAGGAGAGACCCAGTACTTC. The chain combines TRBV4-3 with TRBJ2-5; D gene unclear. The germline gives CDR1 LGHNA, CDR2 YSLEER. There are 17 residues in the CDR3. The V end was cut by 0 bases, the J end by 4 bases, with 18 bases between.